Presented here are 26 T cell receptor beta chains from one specimen sequenced in a study of neurological immune-mediated disorders (dated by TCRdb to the late 2010s). The library was obtained by 5' RACE. Sequencing used an Illumina HiSeq 2500. TCRdb took the public reads, trimmed them with fastp at Q25, ran MiXCR for clone calling and kept in-frame beta chains. For every CDR3 protein sequence, its rows merge into one entry that carries the most common genes and DNA. The sample table lists under 45,000 distinct CDR3 sequences, 3.5% to 4% of them with a count of one. The top ten hold around 2% of the sample. Sequenced material: PBMCs. The receptors come from a man between 25 and 39 years old with multiple sclerosis.

This clonotype was observed many times. This chain uses TRBV20-1 with TRBJ2-3; possibly TRBD2 for D (6 bases). The CDR3 covers 14 residues. In germline, CDR1 is DFQATT, CDR2 SNEGSKA (reference sequence). V was cut by 1 base and J by 3 bases, with 11 bases left in between. CDR3 residues: CSARGVGRTDTQYF. CDR3 nucleotides: TGCAGTGCTAGAGGGGTAGGGAGGACAGATACGCAGTATTTT.

This clonotype has a count of ten or more. The gene calls are TRBV5-1 and TRBJ1-1; TRBD1 matches 7 bases. This CDR3 spans 14 amino acids. The V segment lost 4 bases and the J segment 4 bases; nucleotides outside the gene matches: 7. Germline CDR1 reads SGHRS; CDR2 reads YFSETQ. As DNA, the CDR3 is TGCGCCAGCAGCAACACAGGGGAGTCCACTGAAGCTTTCTTT. Residues: CASSNTGESTEAFF.

This clonotype was seen a handful of times. The junction departs from the called germline gene at one end, perhaps through a read error. CDR3 coding DNA: TGTGCCAGCAGCTTATCGCAGGCAGATTCACCCCTCAACTTT. Its translation: CASSLSQADSPLNF. The chain uses TRBV7-2 and TRBJ1-6; D is ambiguous. This CDR3 is 14 amino acids long. Germline-derived CDR1 and CDR2 are SGHTA and FQGNSA.

This clonotype was counted at least ten times. The CDR3 DNA sequence: TGTGCCAGCAGCTTGTACCAGGGAGGGAACGAGCAGTACTTC. As protein: CASSLYQGGNEQYF. The chain is built from TRBV5-5 and TRBJ2-7; 7 positions agree with TRBD2. V lost 1 base and J lost 5; bases outside the gene matches: 6. The CDR3 is made up of 14 amino acids. The germline V gene has CDR1 SGHKS and CDR2 YYEKEE (reference sequence).

This clonotype was seen a handful of times. CDR3 sequence (DNA): TGTGCCAGCAGCCACGGACTAGACGAGCAGTACTTC. Translating gives CASSHGLDEQYF. The genes are TRBV11-1 and TRBJ2-7; 7 bases map to TRBD2. The CDR3 is 12 residues long. Germline CDR1 SGHAT, CDR2 FQDESV (reference sequence). J gave up 5 bases and V 5 bases, and 3 bases lay outside the gene matches.

This clonotype came up many times. This chain connects TRBV15 to TRBJ1-6; D is ambiguous. The V and J ends lost 1 base and 5 bases respectively, with 15 bases between them. Germline V gives CDR1 LNHNV, CDR2 YYDKDF (reference sequence). The CDR3 loop spans 17 amino acids. CDR3 residues: CATSRVTPGIHNSPLHF. CDR3 in DNA: TGTGCCACCAGCAGAGTGACCCCTGGCATACATAATTCACCCCTCCACTTT. The variable domain in full, with the rest retrieved from reference TRBV15 and TRBJ1-6, is DAMVIQNPRYQVTQFGKPVTLSCSQTLNHNVMYWYQQKSSQAPKLLFHYYDKDFNNEADTPDNFQSRRPNTSFCFLDIRSPGLGDTAMYLCATSRVTPGIHNSPLHFGNGTRLTVT.

Regarding this clonotype: Since a much larger clone is just one base distant, this may be a read error. This sequence joins TRBV27 and TRBJ1-1; D is unresolved. V lost 6 bases, J lost 1 base, and 9 bases lay in between. The CDR3 extends over 13 amino acids. CDR1 is MNHEY and CDR2 is SMNVEV in the germline V gene (reference sequence). The CDR3 coding sequence is TGTGCCAGCAGGCTTCACCCGAACACTGAAGCTTTCTTT. Translating it yields CASRLHPNTEAFF.

The table lists this clonotype with many counts. The V gene is TRBV7-2, the J gene TRBJ2-3; no reliable D call. Trimming removed 1 base from V and 1 base from J, with 12 bases in between. Germline lookup yields CDR1 SGHTA and CDR2 FQGNSA. The CDR3 is 16 amino acids. CDR3 in amino acids: CASSLDGPGGTDTQYF. The CDR3 DNA is TGTGCCAGCAGCTTAGACGGCCCGGGCGGCACAGATACGCAGTATTTT. Supplemented by reference TRBV7-2 and TRBJ2-3, the full variable domain reads GAGVSQSPSNKVTEKGKDVELRCDPISGHTALYWYRQSLGQGLEFLIYFQGNSAPDKSGLPSDRFSAERTGGSVSTLTIQRTQQEDSAVYLCASSLDGPGGTDTQYFGPGTRLTVL.

This clonotype was counted many times. This rearrangement joins TRBV27 to TRBJ2-1; D not resolved. V lost 10 bases, J lost 0 bases, and 13 bases lay in between. The CDR3 covers 14 residues. Germline CDR1 reads MNHEY; CDR2 reads SMNVEV (reference sequence). The CDR3 region is CATHLGNSYNEQFF. CDR3 DNA: TGTGCCACCCACCTGGGAAACTCCTACAATGAGCAGTTCTTC.

This clonotype was observed at least ten times. The V and J genes are TRBV3-1 and TRBJ1-4; perhaps TRBD1 as D (6 bases). Germline CDR1 reads LGHDT; CDR2 reads YNNKEL (reference sequence). The V and J ends lost 2 bases and 5 bases respectively, with 15 bases between them. The CDR3 is made up of 16 amino acids. The CDR3 nucleotides read TGTGCCAGCAGCCAACGGACAGCAGCGATGAATGAAAAACTGTTTTTT. Protein product: CASSQRTAAMNEKLFF.

The V and J genes are TRBV18 and TRBJ1-5; D gene uncertain. Germline V gives CDR1 KGHSH, CDR2 LQKENI. Trimming took 2 bases from V and 8 from J, leaving 1 base between them. The CDR3 runs to 10 residues. The CDR3 spells CASSPEPQHF. The CDR3, as DNA: TGTGCCAGCTCACCAGAGCCCCAGCATTTT.

In this sample, this clonotype turned up many times. The genes are TRBV6-2 or TRBV6-3 and TRBJ1-4; no clear D gene. The V and J ends lost 4 bases and 5 bases respectively, with 14 bases between them. The CDR3 covers 15 residues. Germline values: CDR1 MNHEY, CDR2 SVGEGT. CDR3 DNA sequence: TGTGCCAGCAGTTCCCCGGCAGGTGGGAATGAAAAACTGTTTTTT. It is translated as CASSSPAGGNEKLFF.

In this sample, this clonotype turned up many times. The rearrangement uses TRBV7-2 and TRBJ2-7, with D hard to call. This CDR3 is 13 amino acids long. CDR1 and CDR2 (germline): SGHTA, FQGNSA. Trimming cost V 5 bases and J 6 bases, with 14 bases left between them. CDR3 sequence reads: CASSPLLGAEQYF. CDR3 sequence (DNA): TGTGCCAGCAGCCCCCTGTTGGGTGCCGAGCAGTACTTC.

About this clonotype: It may be a read error: a sequence one base away is much more abundant. The V call is TRBV9, the J call TRBJ1-5; D gene uncertain. Trimming shortened V by 0 bases and J by 6 bases, and 7 bases separated the two germline ends. Germline V CDR1 and CDR2: SGDLS, YYNGEE. The CDR3 sequence is 13 residues long. The CDR3 reads CASSVDVGQPQHF. Here the CDR3 DNA reads TGTGCCAGCAGCGTAGACGTAGGTCAGCCCCAGCATTTT.

This clonotype was observed at least ten times. V gene TRBV6-5 combines with J gene TRBJ2-5; tentative D call: TRBD1 (5 bases). V lost 1 base and J lost 5, with 11 bases in between. Looked up from germline, CDR1 is MNHEY and CDR2 is SVGAGI. This CDR3 has 14 amino acids. The CDR3 nucleotides are TGTGCCAGCAGTTACTACAGGTGGACCGAGACCCAGTACTTC. It is translated as CASSYYRWTETQYF.

This clonotype has at least ten counts. The chain uses TRBV7-2 and TRBJ1-2; no clear D. CDR3 length: 12 amino acids. Per the germline V gene, CDR1 is SGHTA and CDR2 is FQGNSA. The V end lost 3 bases, the J end lost 6 bases, and 8 bases lay between the germline ends. In DNA form, the CDR3 reads TGTGCCAGCAGCTTTCAATGGGATGGCTACACCTTC. This encodes CASSFQWDGYTF.

This clonotype was counted many times. This may be a read error, as it is one base from a much larger clone. This rearrangement joins TRBV21-1 to TRBJ1-1; the D call in the table, TRBD1, was not verified against the DNA. TRBV21-1 is a documented pseudogene. CDR3 length: 16 amino acids. The CDR3 loop is CASSNNGGTMNTEAFF. The CDR3 DNA reads as TGTGCCAGCAGCAATAACGGGGGCACCATGAACACTGAAGCTTTCTTT.

The sample holds many counts of this clonotype. The chain couples TRBV27 to TRBJ2-3; D ambiguous. The germline V gene has CDR1 MNHEY and CDR2 SMNVEV (reference sequence). The CDR3 extends over 13 amino acids. V lost 0 bases to trimming and J lost 2 bases, with 3 bases between them. The CDR3 bases are TGTGCCAGCAGTTTATCGATCACAGATACGCAGTATTTT. Its translation: CASSLSITDTQYF.

This clonotype has at least ten counts. The J gene is TRBJ1-2, the V gene TRBV29-1, with D hard to call. From germline, CDR1 is SQVTM and CDR2 ANQGSEA. The CDR3 runs 11 residues. V gave up 5 bases and J gave up 7 bases, with 11 bases separating them. CDR3 nucleotides: TGCAGCGTTAGCCAGGTAGTTGGCTACACCTTC. Amino acid sequence: CSVSQVVGYTF.

In this sample, this clonotype turned up many times. The chain uses TRBV7-2 and TRBJ2-3; the D gene is possibly TRBD1 (6 bases). V dropped 7 bases and J dropped 2 bases, with 13 bases sitting between them. Looked up from germline, CDR1 is SGHTA and CDR2 is FQGNSA. The CDR3 length is 14 residues. CDR3 DNA: TGTGCCAGCAAAGAGGGGGTACCCACAGATACGCAGTATTTT. Encoded protein: CASKEGVPTDTQYF.

There are many counts of this clonotype. V and J are TRBV9 and TRBJ1-4; possible D gene TRBD1, 5 bases. Germline assignment: CDR1 SGDLS and CDR2 YYNGEE. There are 14 residues in the CDR3. V was shortened by 4 bases and J by 5 bases, with 12 bases between the two germline ends. The CDR3 nucleotides are TGTGCCAGCAGCACAGGACGAGGAAATGAAAAACTGTTTTTT. Protein product: CASSTGRGNEKLFF.

This clonotype occurred many times. The gene calls are TRBV15 and TRBJ2-3; 9 bases align to TRBD2. The CDR3 length is 17 residues. V was pared by 4 bases and J by 0 bases, with 8 bases of the junction left unmatched. The germline CDR1 and CDR2 sequences are LNHNV and YYDKDF (reference sequence). The CDR3 DNA follows: TGTGCCACCAGCACCCAGCGGGGGGAAAGGAGCACAGATACGCAGTATTTT. As protein: CATSTQRGERSTDTQYF.

This clonotype was seen many times. Here the CDR3 reads CASSLRPPGQGSTEAFF. The CDR3 DNA reads as TGCGCCAGCAGCTTACGGCCACCGGGACAGGGTAGCACTGAAGCTTTCTTT. The chain joins TRBV5-1 to TRBJ1-1; 9 bases are shared with TRBD1. CDR3 size: 17 residues. V dropped 2 bases and J dropped 4; count of bases not matched to a gene: 12. Germline CDR1 reads SGHRS; CDR2 reads YFSETQ.

This clonotype was counted many times. The V and J genes are TRBV5-1 and TRBJ2-2; D remains ambiguous. Trimming removed 4 bases from V and 4 bases from J, with 5 bases in between. Germline CDR1 reads SGHRS; CDR2 reads YFSETQ. The CDR3 spans 12 residues. Written as DNA, the CDR3 is TGCGCCAGCAGCACGGGCACCGGGGAGCTGTTTTTT. As protein: CASSTGTGELFF.

This clonotype has a count of ten or more. This chain uses TRBV29-1 with TRBJ2-1; 12 bases match TRBD2. The CDR3 consists of 18 residues. Germline V lookup: CDR1 SQVTM, CDR2 ANQGSEA. With 7 bases clipped from V and 0 bases from J, the junction kept 13 bases outside the gene matches. The CDR3 DNA reads TGCAGCGACCGGACTAGCGGGGATTATCAGACCTCCTACAATGAGCAGTTCTTC. As protein: CSDRTSGDYQTSYNEQFF.

The table lists this clonotype with many counts. This sequence joins TRBV5-6 and TRBJ2-3; 7 bases are a match to TRBD1. This CDR3 spans 16 amino acids. The V gene end was trimmed by 0 bases and the J gene end by 1 base; junction bases not matched to a gene: 5. Germline assignment: CDR1 SGHDT and CDR2 YYEEEE. Here the CDR3 DNA reads TGTGCCAGCAGCTTGGAGAAGGGGGCTCGCACAGATACGCAGTATTTT. Encoded protein: CASSLEKGARTDTQYF.